This T cell receptor beta chain was recovered during a study of cytomegalovirus exposure and HLA in healthy donors. Primers for the PCR totalled 60 Vbeta and 13 Jbeta. Profiling relied on immunoSEQ multiplex PCR, and the TCRdb table lists in-frame clones only, not all of them. The top ten hold 5% to 6.5% of the sample, which has 100,000 or so clones, 75% to 85% seen once. The CDR3 runs to 11 residues. V shed 5 bases and J shed 5 bases, with 7 bases lying between them. From germline, CDR1 is SEHNR and CDR2 FQNEAQ (reference sequence). The receptor comes from a man in his late teens or twenties in good health and CMV-seronegative. Sequencing input: PBMCs. The J gene is TRBJ2-7, the V gene TRBV7-9; D unresolved. CDR3 region: CASSAGNEQYF. The CDR3 nucleotides read TGTGCCAGCAGCGCAGGAAACGAGCAGTACTTC. The full variable domain, rest sourced from reference TRBV7-9 and TRBJ2-7, is DTGVSQNPRHKITKRGQNVTFRCDPISEHNRLYWYRQTLGQGPEFLTYFQNEAQLEKSRLLSDRFSAERPKGSFSTLEIQRTEQGDSAMYLCASSAGNEQYFGPGTRLTVT.